Sequencing of this T cell receptor (beta chain) was carried out in a study of cytomegalovirus exposure and HLA in healthy donors. Both 60 Vbeta primers and 13 Jbeta primers went into the PCR. The table came from immunoSEQ multiplex PCR; TCRdb's copy has only in-frame clones and leaves some out. The table lists 60,000 to 70,000 clones, 80% to 90% of them singletons. The V segment lost 5 bases and the J segment 0 bases; nucleotides outside the gene matches: 3. Germline lookup yields CDR1 WNHNN and CDR2 SYGVQD (reference sequence). The CDR3 is 14 amino acids. Notes on the study in general: Links to common viral pathogens appeared, in a later analysis, for several of the most significant clusters.

In the case of this clone: Its antigen is unknown.

The gene calls are TRBV10-1 and TRBJ2-7; 8 bases match TRBD1. The sample comprised PBMCs. The clonotype originates from a woman aged 25 to 45 in good health and CMV-seronegative. The CDR3 region is CASSRTGPSYEQYF. The CDR3 DNA follows: TGCGCCAGCAGTCGGACAGGGCCCTCCTACGAGCAGTACTTC.